The source of this TCR beta chain is a study of blood T cell repertoires in COVID-19. This table comes from immunoSEQ multiplex PCR, and its TCRdb copy is limited to in-frame clones, with some not included. The table records some 240,000 clones, approximately 88% of them present only once. The sequencing sample was made of peripheral blood. This sequence was found in a woman between 65 and 79 years old with COVID-19, enrolled during active disease.

The CDR3 protein is CASRRGQGGYEQYF. CDR3 DNA sequence: TGCGCCAGCAGAAGAGGACAGGGTGGATACGAGCAGTACTTC. The chain combines TRBV5-1 with TRBJ2-7; 8 bases are shared with TRBD1. From germline, CDR1 is SGHRS and CDR2 YFSETQ. With 5 bases clipped from V and 4 bases from J, the junction kept 8 bases outside the gene matches. The length of the CDR3 is 14 residues.